This T cell receptor (beta chain) emerged from a study of cytomegalovirus exposure and HLA in healthy donors. Whole-study results and caveats: Many donors shared some public TCRs, even though most TCR sequences were rare.

Details on this clone: Its specificity is unknown.

This PCR relied on a set of 60 Vbeta primers and 13 Jbeta primers. Assay used: immunoSEQ multiplex PCR; TCRdb lists only in-frame clones, some missing. The table includes roughly 120,000 clones, roughly 74% detected once. Germline lookup yields CDR1 SEHNR and CDR2 FQNEAQ (reference sequence). V was clipped by 5 bases and J by 9 bases, with 14 bases between them. The CDR3 runs 14 residues. The TCR was taken from a man aged 35-49 years in good health and CMV-seronegative. Sequenced sample: PBMCs. This rearrangement joins TRBV7-9 to TRBJ1-6, with D perhaps TRBD1 (5 bases). The CDR3 region has the DNA TGTGCCAGCAGCCTCCTGACAGTTTCTTCACCCCTCCACTTT. Translated: CASSLLTVSSPLHF.